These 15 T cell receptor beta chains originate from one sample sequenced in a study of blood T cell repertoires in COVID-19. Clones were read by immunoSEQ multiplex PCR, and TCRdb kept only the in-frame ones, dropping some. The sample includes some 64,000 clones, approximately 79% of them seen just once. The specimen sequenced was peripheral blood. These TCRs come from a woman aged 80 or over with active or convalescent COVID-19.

The CDR3 bases are TGTGCCAGCAGTTTTAATCGAGGAGGTGAGCAGTTCTTC. It codes for CASSFNRGGEQFF. This chain uses TRBV27 with TRBJ2-1; D perhaps matches TRBD2 (5 bases). Trimming shortened V by 3 bases and J by 9 bases, and 12 bases separated the two germline ends. Germline loops: CDR1 MNHEY, CDR2 SMNVEV (reference sequence). This CDR3 comprises 13 residues.

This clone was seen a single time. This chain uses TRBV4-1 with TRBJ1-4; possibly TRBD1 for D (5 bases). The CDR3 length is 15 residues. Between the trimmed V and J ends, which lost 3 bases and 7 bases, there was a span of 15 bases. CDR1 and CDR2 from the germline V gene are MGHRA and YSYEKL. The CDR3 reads CASSQGTLGGEKLFF. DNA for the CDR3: TGCGCCAGCAGCCAGGGTACACTGGGGGGTGAAAAACTGTTTTTT.

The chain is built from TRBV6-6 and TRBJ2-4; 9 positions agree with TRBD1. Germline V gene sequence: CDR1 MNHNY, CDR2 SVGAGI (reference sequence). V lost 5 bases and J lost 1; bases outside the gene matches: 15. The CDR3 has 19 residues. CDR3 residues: CASSLRTGDLLRAKNIQYF. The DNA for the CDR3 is TGTGCCAGCAGTCTCCGGACAGGGGATCTTTTGCGGGCCAAAAACATTCAGTACTTC.

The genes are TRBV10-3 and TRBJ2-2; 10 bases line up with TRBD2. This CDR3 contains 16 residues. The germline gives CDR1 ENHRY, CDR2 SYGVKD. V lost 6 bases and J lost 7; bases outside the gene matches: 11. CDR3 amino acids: CAISVNSGGRLGELFF. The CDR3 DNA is TGTGCCATCAGCGTAAATAGCGGGGGGCGGCTCGGGGAGCTGTTTTTT.

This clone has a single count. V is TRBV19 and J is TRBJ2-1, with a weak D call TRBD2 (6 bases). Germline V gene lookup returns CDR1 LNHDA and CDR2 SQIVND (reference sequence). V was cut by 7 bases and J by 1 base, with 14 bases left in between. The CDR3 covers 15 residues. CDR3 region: CASTASAISYNEQFF. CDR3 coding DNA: TGTGCCAGTACGGCTAGCGCGATATCCTACAATGAGCAGTTCTTC.

In DNA form, the CDR3 reads TGTGCCAGTCACACGGTTGGAGGTCACACTGAAGCTTTCTTT. Translating gives CASHTVGGHTEAFF. V is TRBV28 and J is TRBJ1-1, with unresolved D. The germline CDR1 and CDR2 sequences are MDHEN and SYDVKM. V lost 9 bases to trimming and J lost 3 bases, with 17 bases between them. The CDR3 is made up of 14 amino acids.

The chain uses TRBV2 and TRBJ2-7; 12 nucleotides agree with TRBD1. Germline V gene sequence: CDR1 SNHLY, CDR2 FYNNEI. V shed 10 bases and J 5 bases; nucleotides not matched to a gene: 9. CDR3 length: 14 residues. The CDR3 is CATPLGQGANEQYF. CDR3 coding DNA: TGTGCCACCCCGCTGGGACAGGGGGCTAACGAGCAGTACTTC.

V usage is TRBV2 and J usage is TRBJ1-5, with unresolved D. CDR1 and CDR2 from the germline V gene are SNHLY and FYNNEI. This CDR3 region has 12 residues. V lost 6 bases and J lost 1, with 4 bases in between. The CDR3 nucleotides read TGTGCCAGCAGGGGCAGCAATCAGCCCCAGCATTTT. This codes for CASRGSNQPQHF.

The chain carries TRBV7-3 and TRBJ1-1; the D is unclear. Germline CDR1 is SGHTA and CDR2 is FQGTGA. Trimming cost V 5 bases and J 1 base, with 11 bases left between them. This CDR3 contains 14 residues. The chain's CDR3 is CASSKQPGNTEAFF. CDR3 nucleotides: TGTGCCAGCAGCAAACAGCCCGGGAACACTGAAGCTTTCTTT.

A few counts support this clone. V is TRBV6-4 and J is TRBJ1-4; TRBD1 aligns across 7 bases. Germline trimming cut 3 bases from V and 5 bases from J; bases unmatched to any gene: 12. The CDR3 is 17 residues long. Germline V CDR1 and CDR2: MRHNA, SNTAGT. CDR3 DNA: TGTGCCAGCAGTGAACCGGGACAGAAATACTTAAATGAAAAACTGTTTTTT. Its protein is CASSEPGQKYLNEKLFF.

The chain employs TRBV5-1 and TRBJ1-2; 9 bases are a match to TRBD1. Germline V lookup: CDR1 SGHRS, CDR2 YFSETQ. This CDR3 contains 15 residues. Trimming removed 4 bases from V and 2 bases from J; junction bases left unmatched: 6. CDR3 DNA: TGCGCCAGCAGCCAAAGACAGGGGGAGAACTATGGCTACACCTTC. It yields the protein CASSQRQGENYGYTF.

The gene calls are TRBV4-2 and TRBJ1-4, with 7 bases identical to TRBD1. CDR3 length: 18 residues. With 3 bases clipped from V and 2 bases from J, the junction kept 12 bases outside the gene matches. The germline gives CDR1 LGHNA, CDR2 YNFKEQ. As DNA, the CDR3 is TGTGCCAGCAGCCAGGGCCAATCCCCGACAGGGACTAATGAAAAACTGTTTTTT. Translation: CASSQGQSPTGTNEKLFF.

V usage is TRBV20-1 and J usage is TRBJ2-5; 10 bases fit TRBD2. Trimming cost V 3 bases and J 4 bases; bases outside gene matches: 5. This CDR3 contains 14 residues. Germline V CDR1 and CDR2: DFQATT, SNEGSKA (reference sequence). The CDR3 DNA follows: TGCAGTGCTAGTAGCGGGGGGCCCTTAGAGACCCAGTACTTC. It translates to CSASSGGPLETQYF.

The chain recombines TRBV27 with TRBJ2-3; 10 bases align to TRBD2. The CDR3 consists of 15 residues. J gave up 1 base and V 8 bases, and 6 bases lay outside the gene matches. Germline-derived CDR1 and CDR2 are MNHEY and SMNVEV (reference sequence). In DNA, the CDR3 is TGTGCCAGCCGAACTCTAGCGGGGGGCACAGATACGCAGTATTTT. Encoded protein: CASRTLAGGTDTQYF.

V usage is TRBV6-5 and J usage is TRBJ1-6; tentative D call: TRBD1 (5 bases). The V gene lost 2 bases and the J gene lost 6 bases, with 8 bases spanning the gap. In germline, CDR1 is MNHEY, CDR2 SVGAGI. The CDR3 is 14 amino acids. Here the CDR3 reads CASSYDRANSPLHF. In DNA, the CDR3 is TGTGCCAGCAGTTACGACAGAGCTAATTCACCCCTCCACTTT.